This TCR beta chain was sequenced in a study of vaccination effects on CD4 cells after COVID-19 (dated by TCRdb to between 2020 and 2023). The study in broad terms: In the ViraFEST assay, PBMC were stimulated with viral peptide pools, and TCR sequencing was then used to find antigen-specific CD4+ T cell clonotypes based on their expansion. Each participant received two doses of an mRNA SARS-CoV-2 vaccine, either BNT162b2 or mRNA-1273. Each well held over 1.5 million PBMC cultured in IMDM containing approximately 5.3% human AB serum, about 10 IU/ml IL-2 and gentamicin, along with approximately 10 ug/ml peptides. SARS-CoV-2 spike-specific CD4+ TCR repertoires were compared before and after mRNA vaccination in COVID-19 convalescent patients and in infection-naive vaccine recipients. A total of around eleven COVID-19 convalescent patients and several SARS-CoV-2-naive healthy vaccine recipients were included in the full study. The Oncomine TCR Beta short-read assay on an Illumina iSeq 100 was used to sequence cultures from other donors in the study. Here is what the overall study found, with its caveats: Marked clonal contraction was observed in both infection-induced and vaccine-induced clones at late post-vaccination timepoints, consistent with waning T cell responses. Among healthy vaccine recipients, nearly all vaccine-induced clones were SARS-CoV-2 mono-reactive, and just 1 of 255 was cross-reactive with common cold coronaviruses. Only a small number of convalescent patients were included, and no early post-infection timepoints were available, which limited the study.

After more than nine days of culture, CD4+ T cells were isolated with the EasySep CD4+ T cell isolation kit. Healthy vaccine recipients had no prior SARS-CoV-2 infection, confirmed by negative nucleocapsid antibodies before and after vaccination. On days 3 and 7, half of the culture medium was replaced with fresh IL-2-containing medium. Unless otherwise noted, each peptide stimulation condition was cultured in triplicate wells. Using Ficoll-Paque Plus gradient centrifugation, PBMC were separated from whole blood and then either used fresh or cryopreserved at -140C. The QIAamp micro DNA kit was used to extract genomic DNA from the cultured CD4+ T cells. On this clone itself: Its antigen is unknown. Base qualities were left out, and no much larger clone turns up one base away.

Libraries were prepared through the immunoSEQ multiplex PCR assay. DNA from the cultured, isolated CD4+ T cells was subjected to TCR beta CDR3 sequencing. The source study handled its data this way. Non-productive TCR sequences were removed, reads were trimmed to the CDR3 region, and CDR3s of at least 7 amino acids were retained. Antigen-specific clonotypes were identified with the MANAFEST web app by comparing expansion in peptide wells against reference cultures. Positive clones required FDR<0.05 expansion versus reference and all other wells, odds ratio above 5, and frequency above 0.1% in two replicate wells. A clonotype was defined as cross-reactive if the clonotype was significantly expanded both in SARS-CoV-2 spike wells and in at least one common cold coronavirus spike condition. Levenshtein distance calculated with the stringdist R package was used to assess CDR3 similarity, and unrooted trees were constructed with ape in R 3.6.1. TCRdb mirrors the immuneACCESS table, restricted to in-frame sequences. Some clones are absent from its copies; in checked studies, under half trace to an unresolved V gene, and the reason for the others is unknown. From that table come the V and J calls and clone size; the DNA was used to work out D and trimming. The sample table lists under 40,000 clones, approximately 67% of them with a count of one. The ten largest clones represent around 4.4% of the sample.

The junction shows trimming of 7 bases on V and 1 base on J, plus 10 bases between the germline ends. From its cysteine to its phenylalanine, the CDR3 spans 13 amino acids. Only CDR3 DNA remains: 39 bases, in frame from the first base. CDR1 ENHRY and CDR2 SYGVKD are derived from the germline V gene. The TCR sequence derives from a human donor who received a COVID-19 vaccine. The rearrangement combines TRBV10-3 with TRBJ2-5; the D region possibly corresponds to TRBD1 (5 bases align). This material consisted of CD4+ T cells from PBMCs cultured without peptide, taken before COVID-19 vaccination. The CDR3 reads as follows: CAINRQSQETQYF. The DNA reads TGTGCCATCAATAGACAGAGCCAAGAGACCCAGTACTTC.